The 16 T cell receptor beta chains in this list originate from one sample, sequenced in a study of OX40 agonist ivuxolimab in advanced cancers. Some clones are missing from TCRdb's copy, which holds only in-frame ones; the method was immunoSEQ multiplex PCR. The sample comprises just under 80,000 clones, 84% of which are singletons, and 20% to 25% rests with the top ten. The sequenced sample was CD4+ or CD8+ T cells sorted from blood, obtained in a trial of the OX40 agonist ivuxolimab. The receptors stem from an adult with an advanced solid tumor such as melanoma, head and neck, liver or kidney cancer.

This chain connects TRBV7-2 to TRBJ1-6; perhaps TRBD1 as D (5 bases). The CDR3 extends over 15 amino acids. V lost 3 bases and J lost 2, with 8 bases in between. Germline V lookup: CDR1 SGHTA, CDR2 FQGNSA. The CDR3 loop is CASSFQGAYNSPLHF. The CDR3 DNA follows: TGTGCCAGCAGCTTTCAAGGGGCCTATAATTCACCCCTCCACTTT.

This chain links TRBV5-6 with TRBJ2-1; D remains unclear. The germline CDR1 and CDR2 sequences are SGHDT and YYEEEE. The V end was cut by 7 bases, the J end by 0 bases, with 17 bases between. CDR3 length: 16 amino acids. DNA of the CDR3: TGTGCCAGCTTACCCTCGCCGGATATCTCCTACAATGAGCAGTTCTTC. This translates into CASLPSPDISYNEQFF. Full variable domain (rest looked up from reference TRBV5-6 and TRBJ2-1): DAGVTQSPTHLIKTRGQQVTLRCSPKSGHDTVSWYQQALGQGPQFIFQYYEEEERQRGNFPDRFSGHQFPNYSSELNVNALLLGDSALYLCASLPSPDISYNEQFFGPGTRLTVL.

This chain links TRBV27 with TRBJ2-5; 10 nucleotides agree with TRBD2. In germline, CDR1 is MNHEY, CDR2 SMNVEV (reference sequence). The length of the CDR3 is 13 residues. The V gene end was trimmed by 6 bases and the J gene end by 4 bases; junction bases not matched to a gene: 2. The CDR3 protein is CASRLAGSETQYF. CDR3 bases: TGTGCCAGCAGACTAGCGGGGTCAGAGACCCAGTACTTC.

The gene calls are TRBV10-1 and TRBJ2-1; D ambiguous. The CDR3 is 12 residues long. Looked up from germline, CDR1 is WNHNN and CDR2 is SYGVQD (reference sequence). V was cut by 8 bases and J by 6 bases, with 11 bases left in between. CDR3 coding DNA: TGCGCCAGCTCCATAGTTGGCAATGAGCAGTTCTTC. Translation gives CASSIVGNEQFF.

V is TRBV7-2 and J is TRBJ1-2; 8 bases are a match to TRBD1. V lost 4 bases to trimming and J lost 3 bases; unmatched junction nucleotides: 1. Germline CDR1 SGHTA, CDR2 FQGNSA. This CDR3 is built from 13 residues. CDR3 coding DNA: TGTGCCAGCAGCTCAGGGGGCGACTATGGCTACACCTTC. Translation gives CASSSGGDYGYTF.

The V and J genes are TRBV28 and TRBJ2-5; no firm D call. Germline CDR1 reads MDHEN; CDR2 reads SYDVKM. The CDR3 extends over 11 amino acids. V dropped 5 bases and J dropped 3 bases, with 4 bases sitting between them. Written as DNA, the CDR3 is TGTGCCAGCAGTGTAAAAGAGACCCAGTACTTC. Protein sequence: CASSVKETQYF.

The rearrangement uses TRBV11-2 and TRBJ1-3, with unresolved D. V was clipped by 6 bases and J by 4 bases, with 19 bases between them. The CDR3 has 16 amino acids. The germline gives CDR1 SGHAT, CDR2 FQNNGV. This chain's CDR3 is CASRSPAFEAGNTIYF. CDR3 coding DNA: TGTGCCAGCAGATCCCCTGCTTTCGAAGCCGGAAACACCATATATTTT.

This clone has only a few counts. V gene TRBV30 combines with J gene TRBJ2-7; no clear D. CDR3 size: 11 residues. Germline V gene data show CDR1 as GTSNPN and CDR2 as SVGIG (reference sequence). The CDR3 region has the DNA TGTATTTGTAGGGTGAACTACGAGCAGTACTTC. This translates into CICRVNYEQYF.

This chain connects TRBV6-1 to TRBJ2-3, with a weak D call TRBD1 (5 bases). This CDR3 is built from 12 residues. Trimming removed 5 bases from V and 11 bases from J, with 14 bases in between. From germline, CDR1 is MNHNS and CDR2 SASEGT. The CDR3 sequence: CASSSDRKGQYF. In nucleotides, the CDR3 is TGTGCCAGCAGTTCTGACAGAAAGGGGCAGTATTTT.

The chain couples TRBV7-7 to TRBJ1-5, with D possibly being TRBD1 (5 bases). The CDR3 has 14 residues. Germline-derived CDR1 and CDR2 are SSHAT and FNYEAQ (reference sequence). V was trimmed by 6 bases and J by 7 bases, leaving 16 bases between them. CDR3 in DNA: TGTGCCAGCAGTTACACTCCCGGGGGACAGCCCCAGCATTTT. As protein: CASSYTPGGQPQHF.

V usage is TRBV5-6 and J usage is TRBJ1-5, with TRBD1 as a possible D gene (6 bases). The V gene lost 3 bases and the J gene lost 2 bases, with 9 bases spanning the gap. The CDR3 runs 14 residues. In germline, CDR1 is SGHDT, CDR2 YYEEEE. The CDR3 nucleotides are TGTGCCAGCAGCTCCCGACAGGGCAATCAGCCCCAGCATTTT. It codes for CASSSRQGNQPQHF.

The CDR3 protein is CASSPRGRGTEAFF. CDR3 nucleotide sequence: TGTGCCAGCAGTCCCAGGGGGCGCGGCACTGAAGCTTTCTTT. The chain is built from TRBV5-5 and TRBJ1-1, with 8 bases matching TRBD1. The CDR3 loop spans 14 amino acids. V lost 5 bases to trimming and J lost 4 bases; unmatched junction nucleotides: 7. CDR1 and CDR2 from the germline V gene are SGHKS and YYEKEE (reference sequence).

The CDR3 sequence is CASSLDLDRVETQYF. The CDR3 DNA reads as TGTGCCAGCAGCTTAGACCTAGACAGGGTTGAGACCCAGTACTTC. The chain couples TRBV7-2 to TRBJ2-5, with TRBD1 matching 7 bases. CDR1 and CDR2 (germline): SGHTA, FQGNSA. Trimming took 1 base from V and 5 from J; bases not matched to a gene: 7. This CDR3 comprises 15 residues.

The chain uses TRBV7-9 and TRBJ2-3; 7 nucleotides agree with TRBD2. CDR3 size: 17 residues. The germline V gene has CDR1 SEHNR and CDR2 FQNEAQ (reference sequence). With 4 bases clipped from V and 2 bases from J, the junction kept 12 bases outside the gene matches. The CDR3 protein is CASSSIGLGGSTDTQYF. CDR3 sequence (DNA): TGTGCCAGCAGCTCTATCGGACTAGGAGGATCCACAGATACGCAGTATTTT. Full variable domain (remainder filled in from reference TRBV7-9 and TRBJ2-3): DTGVSQNPRHKITKRGQNVTFRCDPISEHNRLYWYRQTLGQGPEFLTYFQNEAQLEKSRLLSDRFSAERPKGSFSTLEIQRTEQGDSAMYLCASSSIGLGGSTDTQYFGPGTRLTVL.

The chain couples TRBV27 to TRBJ1-2; TRBD1 might be the D (5 bases). The V end lost 4 bases, the J end lost 2 bases, and 17 bases lay between the germline ends. CDR1 and CDR2 from the germline V gene are MNHEY and SMNVEV (reference sequence). This CDR3 has 16 amino acids. CDR3 sequence reads: CASSSLTGLPNYGYTF. In nucleotides, the CDR3 is TGTGCCAGCAGTTCTCTCACGGGACTACCAAACTATGGCTACACCTTC.

The chain uses TRBV6-6 and TRBJ2-3; no clear D. Trimming took 2 bases from V and 6 from J, leaving 9 bases between them. Germline-derived CDR1 and CDR2 are MNHNY and SVGAGI (reference sequence). This CDR3 spans 13 amino acids. The DNA of the CDR3 is TGTGCCAGCAGTTACAGGATTGAGGATACGCAGTATTTT. Its translation: CASSYRIEDTQYF.